The following is a T cell receptor beta chain sequence with its context. Its antigen remains unknown. This specimen comes from a study of radiotherapy plus CTLA-4 blockade in lung cancer. Overall study findings and caveats: The authors reported that early blood T cell clone dynamics, with interferon-beta, best predicted response.

Profiled with immunoSEQ multiplex PCR; TCRdb holds only in-frame clones, not every one. The sample comprises approximately 65,000 clones, around 77% of which are singletons, and about 4.4% rests with the top ten. The clonotype comes from a human donor with non-small cell lung cancer who had a complete response to radiotherapy plus ipilimumab. This material consisted of peripheral blood, taken from a patient treated with radiotherapy plus ipilimumab.

CDR3 nucleotide sequence: TGTGCCAGCAGTAAGCCCGGGACTAGCGGACGATGGGAGCAGTACGTC. Translation: CASSKPGTSGRWEQYV. The chain has TRBV6-6 and TRBJ2-7; 11 positions match TRBD2. The CDR3 totals 16 residues. V was pared by 5 bases and J by 7 bases, with 13 bases of the junction left unmatched. Germline V gene lookup returns CDR1 MNHNY and CDR2 SVGAGI (reference sequence).